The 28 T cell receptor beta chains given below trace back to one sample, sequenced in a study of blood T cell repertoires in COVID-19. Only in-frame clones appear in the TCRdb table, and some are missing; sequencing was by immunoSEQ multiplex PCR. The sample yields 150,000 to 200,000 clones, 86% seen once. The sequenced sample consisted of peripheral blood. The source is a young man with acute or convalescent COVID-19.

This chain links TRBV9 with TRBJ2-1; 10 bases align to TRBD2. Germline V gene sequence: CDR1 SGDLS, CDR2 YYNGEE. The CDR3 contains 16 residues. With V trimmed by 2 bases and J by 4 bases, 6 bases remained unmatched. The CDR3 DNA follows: TGTGCCAGCAGCGTTCTGAGCGGGGGGGCTTACAATGAGCAGTTCTTC. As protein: CASSVLSGGAYNEQFF.

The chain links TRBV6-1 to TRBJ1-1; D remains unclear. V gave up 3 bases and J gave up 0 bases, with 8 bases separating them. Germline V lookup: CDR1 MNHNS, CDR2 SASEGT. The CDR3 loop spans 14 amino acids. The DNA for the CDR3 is TGTGCCAGCAGTGATTACAGATTGAACACTGAAGCTTTCTTT. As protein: CASSDYRLNTEAFF.

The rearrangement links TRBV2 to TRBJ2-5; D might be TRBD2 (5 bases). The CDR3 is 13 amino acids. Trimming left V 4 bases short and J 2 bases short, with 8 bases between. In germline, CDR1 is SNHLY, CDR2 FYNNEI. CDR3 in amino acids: CASSVGVQETQYF. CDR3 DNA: TGTGCCAGCAGTGTCGGGGTGCAAGAGACCCAGTACTTC.

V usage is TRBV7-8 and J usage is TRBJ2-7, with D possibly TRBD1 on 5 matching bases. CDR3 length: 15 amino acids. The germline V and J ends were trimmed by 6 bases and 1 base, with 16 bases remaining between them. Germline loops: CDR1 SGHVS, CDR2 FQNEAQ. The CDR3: CASSRGVTGSYEQYV. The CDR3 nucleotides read TGTGCCAGCAGTAGAGGTGTCACAGGTTCCTACGAGCAGTACGTC.

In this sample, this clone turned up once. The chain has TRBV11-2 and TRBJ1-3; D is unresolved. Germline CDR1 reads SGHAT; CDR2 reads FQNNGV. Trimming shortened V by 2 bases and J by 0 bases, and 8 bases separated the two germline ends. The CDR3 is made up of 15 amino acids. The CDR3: CASSLRSSSGNTIYF. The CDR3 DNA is TGTGCCAGCAGCTTAAGGAGCAGCTCTGGAAACACCATATATTTT.

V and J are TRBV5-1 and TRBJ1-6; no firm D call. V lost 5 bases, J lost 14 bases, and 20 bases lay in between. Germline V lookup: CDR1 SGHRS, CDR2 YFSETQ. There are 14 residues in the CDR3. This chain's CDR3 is CASSSAGVRGALHF. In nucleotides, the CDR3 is TGCGCCAGCAGTTCGGCCGGGGTTCGCGGGGCCCTCCACTTT. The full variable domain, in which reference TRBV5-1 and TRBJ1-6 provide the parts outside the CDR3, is KAGVTQTPRYLIKTRGQQVTLSCSPISGHRSVSWYQQTPGQGLQFLFEYFSETQRNKGNFPGRFSGRQFSNSRSEMNVSTLELGDSALYLCASSSAGVRGALHFGNGTRLTVT.

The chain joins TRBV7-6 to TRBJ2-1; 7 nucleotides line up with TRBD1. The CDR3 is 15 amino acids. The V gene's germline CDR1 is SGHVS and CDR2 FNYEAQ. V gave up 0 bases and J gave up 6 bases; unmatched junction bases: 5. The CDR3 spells CASSLAGRGFNEQFF. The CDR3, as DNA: TGTGCCAGCAGCTTAGCTGGCAGGGGGTTCAATGAGCAGTTCTTC.

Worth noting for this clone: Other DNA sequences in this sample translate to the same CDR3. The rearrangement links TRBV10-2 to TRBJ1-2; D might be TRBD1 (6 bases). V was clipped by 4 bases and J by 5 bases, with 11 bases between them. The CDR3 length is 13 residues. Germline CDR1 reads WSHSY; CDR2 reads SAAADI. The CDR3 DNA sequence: TGCGCCAGCAGTGCCCAGGGGCCTTATGGCTACACCTTC. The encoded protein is CASSAQGPYGYTF.

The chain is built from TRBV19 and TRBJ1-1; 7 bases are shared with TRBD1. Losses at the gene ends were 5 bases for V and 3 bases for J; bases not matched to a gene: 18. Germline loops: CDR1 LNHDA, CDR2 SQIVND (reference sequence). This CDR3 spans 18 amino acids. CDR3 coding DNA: TGTGCCAGTAGTCCCCCCGGGACAGAGTATTTGGGGGACACTGAAGCTTTCTTT. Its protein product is CASSPPGTEYLGDTEAFF.

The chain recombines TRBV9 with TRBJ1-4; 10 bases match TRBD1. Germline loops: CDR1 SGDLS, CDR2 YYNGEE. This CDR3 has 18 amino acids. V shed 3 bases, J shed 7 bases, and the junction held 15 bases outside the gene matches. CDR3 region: CASSDSRGTGAMGEKLFF. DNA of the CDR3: TGTGCCAGCAGCGACAGTAGGGGGACAGGGGCCATGGGTGAAAAACTGTTTTTT.

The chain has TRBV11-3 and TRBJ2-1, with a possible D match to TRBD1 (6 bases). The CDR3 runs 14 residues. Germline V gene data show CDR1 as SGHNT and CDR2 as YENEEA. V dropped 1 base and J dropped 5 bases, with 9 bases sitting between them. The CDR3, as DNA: TGTGCCAGCAGCTTAGGTGGGGGCCACAATGAGCAGTTCTTC. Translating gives CASSLGGGHNEQFF.

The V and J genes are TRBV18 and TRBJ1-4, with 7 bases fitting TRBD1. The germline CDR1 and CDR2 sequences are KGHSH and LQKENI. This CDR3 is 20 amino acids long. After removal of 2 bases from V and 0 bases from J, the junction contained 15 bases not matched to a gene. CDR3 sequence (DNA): TGTGCCAGCTCACCAACAACGGACAGGCAAGGACTCGCAACTAATGAAAAACTGTTTTTT. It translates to CASSPTTDRQGLATNEKLFF.

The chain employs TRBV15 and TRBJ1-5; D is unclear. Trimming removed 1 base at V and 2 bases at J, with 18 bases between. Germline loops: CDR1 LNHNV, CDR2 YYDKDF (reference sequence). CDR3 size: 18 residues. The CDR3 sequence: CATSRVLVGSGGNQPQHF. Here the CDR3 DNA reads TGTGCCACCAGCAGAGTTCTAGTTGGGAGTGGGGGCAATCAGCCCCAGCATTTT.

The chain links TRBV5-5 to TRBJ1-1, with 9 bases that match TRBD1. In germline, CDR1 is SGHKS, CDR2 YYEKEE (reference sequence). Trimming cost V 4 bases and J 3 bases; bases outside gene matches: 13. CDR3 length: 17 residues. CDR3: CASSNRIRQGVDTEAFF. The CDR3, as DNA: TGTGCCAGCAGCAACCGTATAAGACAGGGGGTGGACACTGAAGCTTTCTTT.

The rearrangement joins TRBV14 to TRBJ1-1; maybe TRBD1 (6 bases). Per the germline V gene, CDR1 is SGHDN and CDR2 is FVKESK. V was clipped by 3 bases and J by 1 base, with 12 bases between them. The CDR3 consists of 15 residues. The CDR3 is CASSHRTVRNTEAFF. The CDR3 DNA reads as TGTGCCAGCAGCCACCGGACAGTGAGGAACACTGAAGCTTTCTTT.

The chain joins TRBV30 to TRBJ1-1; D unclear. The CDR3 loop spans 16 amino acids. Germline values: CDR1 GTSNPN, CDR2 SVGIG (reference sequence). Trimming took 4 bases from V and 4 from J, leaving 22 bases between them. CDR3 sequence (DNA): TGTGCCTGGACGCGGGCACGGCCCTCGTTTGGCACTGAAGCTTTCTTT. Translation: CAWTRARPSFGTEAFF.

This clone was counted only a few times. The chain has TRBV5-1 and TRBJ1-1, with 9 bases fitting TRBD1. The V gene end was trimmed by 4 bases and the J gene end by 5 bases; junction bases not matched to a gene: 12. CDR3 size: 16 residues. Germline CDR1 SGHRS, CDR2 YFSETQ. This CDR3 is CASSLGGTGWSTEAFF. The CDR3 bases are TGCGCCAGCAGCCTGGGGGGGACAGGGTGGAGTACTGAAGCTTTCTTT. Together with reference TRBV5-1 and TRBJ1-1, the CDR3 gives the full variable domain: KAGVTQTPRYLIKTRGQQVTLSCSPISGHRSVSWYQQTPGQGLQFLFEYFSETQRNKGNFPGRFSGRQFSNSRSEMNVSTLELGDSALYLCASSLGGTGWSTEAFFGQGTRLTVV.

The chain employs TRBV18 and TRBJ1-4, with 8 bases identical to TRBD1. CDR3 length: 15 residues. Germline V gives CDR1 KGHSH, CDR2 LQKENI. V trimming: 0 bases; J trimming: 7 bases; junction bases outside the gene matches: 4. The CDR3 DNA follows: TGTGCCAGCTCACCACCGGCCACAGGGGGTGAAAAACTGTTTTTT. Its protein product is CASSPPATGGEKLFF.

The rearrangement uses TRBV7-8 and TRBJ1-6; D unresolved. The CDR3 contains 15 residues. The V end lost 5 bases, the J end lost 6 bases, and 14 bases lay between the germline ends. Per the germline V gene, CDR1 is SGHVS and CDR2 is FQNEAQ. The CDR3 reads CASSQARGGNSPLHF. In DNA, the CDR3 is TGTGCCAGCAGCCAAGCCCGGGGTGGTAATTCACCCCTCCACTTT.

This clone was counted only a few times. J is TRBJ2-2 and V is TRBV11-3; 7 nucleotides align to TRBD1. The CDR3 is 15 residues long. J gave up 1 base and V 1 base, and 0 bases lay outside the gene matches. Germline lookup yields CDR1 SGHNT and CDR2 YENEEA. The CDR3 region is CASSLGQGNTGELFF. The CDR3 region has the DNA TGTGCCAGCAGCTTAGGACAGGGGAACACCGGGGAGCTGTTTTTT.

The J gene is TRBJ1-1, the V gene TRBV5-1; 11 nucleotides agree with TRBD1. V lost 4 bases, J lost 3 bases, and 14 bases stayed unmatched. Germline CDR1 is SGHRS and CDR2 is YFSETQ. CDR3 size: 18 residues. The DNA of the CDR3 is TGCGCCAGCAGCCCCGGAGCGGACAGGGGGCTGTTGGACACTGAAGCTTTCTTT. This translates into CASSPGADRGLLDTEAFF.

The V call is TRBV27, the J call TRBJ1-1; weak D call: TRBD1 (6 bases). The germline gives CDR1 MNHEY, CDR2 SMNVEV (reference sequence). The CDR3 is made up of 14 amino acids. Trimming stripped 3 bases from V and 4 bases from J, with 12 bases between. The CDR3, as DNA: TGTGCCAGCAGTTTGCAGGGGACATTCACTGAAGCTTTCTTT. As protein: CASSLQGTFTEAFF.

For the CDR3, the DNA is TGCGCCAGCAGCCACAACAGGGGGCACGACACTGAAGCTTTCTTT. It is translated as CASSHNRGHDTEAFF. This chain joins TRBV4-1 and TRBJ1-1; 9 bases align to TRBD1. V lost 3 bases, J lost 3 bases, and 5 bases stayed unmatched. The CDR3 is made up of 15 amino acids. The germline CDR1 and CDR2 sequences are MGHRA and YSYEKL.

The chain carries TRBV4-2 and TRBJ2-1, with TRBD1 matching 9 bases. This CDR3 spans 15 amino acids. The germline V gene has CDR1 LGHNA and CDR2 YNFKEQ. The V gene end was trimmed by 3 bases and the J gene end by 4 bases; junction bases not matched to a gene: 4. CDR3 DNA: TGTGCCAGCAGCCAGAGACAGGGGGAATACAATGAGCAGTTCTTC. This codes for CASSQRQGEYNEQFF.

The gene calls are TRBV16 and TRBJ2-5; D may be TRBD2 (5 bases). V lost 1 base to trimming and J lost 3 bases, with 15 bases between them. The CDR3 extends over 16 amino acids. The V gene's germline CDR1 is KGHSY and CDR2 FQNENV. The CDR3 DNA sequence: TGTGCCAGCAGCCAATATGTCGCGGGCACTGAAGAGACCCAGTACTTC. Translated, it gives CASSQYVAGTEETQYF.

The CDR3: CASSMRQFEAFF. CDR3 nucleotide sequence: TGTGCCAGTAGTATGAGACAGTTCGAAGCTTTCTTT. The rearrangement links TRBV19 to TRBJ1-1; possible D gene TRBD1, 5 bases. The CDR3 extends over 12 amino acids. Germline V gives CDR1 LNHDA, CDR2 SQIVND (reference sequence). V shed 3 bases and J shed 8 bases, with 10 bases lying between them.

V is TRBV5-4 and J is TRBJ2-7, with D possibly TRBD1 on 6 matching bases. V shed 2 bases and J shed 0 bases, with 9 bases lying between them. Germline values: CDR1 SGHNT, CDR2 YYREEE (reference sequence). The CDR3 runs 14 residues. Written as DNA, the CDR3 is TGTGCCAGCAGCTTACAGGGTTACTCCTACGAGCAGTACTTC. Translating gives CASSLQGYSYEQYF.

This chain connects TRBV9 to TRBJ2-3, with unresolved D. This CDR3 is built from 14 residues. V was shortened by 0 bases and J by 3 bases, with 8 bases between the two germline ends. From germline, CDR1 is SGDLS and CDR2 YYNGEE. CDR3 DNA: TGTGCCAGCAGCGTAGTGACAAATACAGATACGCAGTATTTT. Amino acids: CASSVVTNTDTQYF.